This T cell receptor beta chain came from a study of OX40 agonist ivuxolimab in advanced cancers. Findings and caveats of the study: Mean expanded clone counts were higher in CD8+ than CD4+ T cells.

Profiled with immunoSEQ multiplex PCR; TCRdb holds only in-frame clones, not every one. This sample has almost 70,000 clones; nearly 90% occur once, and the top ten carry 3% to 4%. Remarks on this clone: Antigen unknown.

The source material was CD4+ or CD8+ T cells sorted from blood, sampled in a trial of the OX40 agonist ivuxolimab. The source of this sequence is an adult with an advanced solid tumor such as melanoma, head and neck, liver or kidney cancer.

CDR3: CASSLAQSVSSPLHF. The CDR3 DNA sequence: TGCGCCAGCAGCTTGGCCCAGTCAGTATCATCACCCCTCCACTTT. This chain uses TRBV5-1 with TRBJ1-6; no firm D call. The CDR3 loop spans 15 amino acids. Germline V gene data show CDR1 as SGHRS and CDR2 as YFSETQ. Trimming cost V 0 bases and J 10 bases, with 14 bases left between them.